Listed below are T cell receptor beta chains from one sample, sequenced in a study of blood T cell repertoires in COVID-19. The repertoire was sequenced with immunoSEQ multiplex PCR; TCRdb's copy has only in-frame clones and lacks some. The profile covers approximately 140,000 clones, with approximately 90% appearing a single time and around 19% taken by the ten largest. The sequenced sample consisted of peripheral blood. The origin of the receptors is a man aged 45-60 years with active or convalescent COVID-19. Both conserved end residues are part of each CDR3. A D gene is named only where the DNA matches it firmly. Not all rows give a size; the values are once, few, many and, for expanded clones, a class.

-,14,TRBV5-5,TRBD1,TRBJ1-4,CASRGQGNNEKLFF,TGTGCCAGCAGAGGACAGGGAAATAATGAAAAACTGTTTTTT
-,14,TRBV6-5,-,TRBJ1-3,CASLKTVSGNTIYF,TGTGCCAGTCTAAAAACAGTCTCTGGAAACACCATATATTTT
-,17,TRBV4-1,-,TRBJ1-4,CASSQQYSVGQDEKLFF,TGCGCCAGCAGCCAACAGTATAGTGTGGGACAAGATGAAAAACTGTTTTTT
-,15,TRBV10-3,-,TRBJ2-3,CAISAEGDFTDTQYF,TGTGCCATCAGTGCGGAAGGGGACTTCACAGATACGCAGTATTTT
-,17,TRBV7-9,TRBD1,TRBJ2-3,CASSSYGRDRAYDTQYF,TGTGCCAGCAGCTCCTACGGTAGGGACAGGGCGTACGATACGCAGTATTTT
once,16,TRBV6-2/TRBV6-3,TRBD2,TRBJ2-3,CASSFRLAGPTDTQYF,TGTGCCAGCAGTTTCCGACTAGCGGGGCCCACAGATACGCAGTATTTT
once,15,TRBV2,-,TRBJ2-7,CASRRGRLEGYEQYF,TGTGCCAGCAGAAGGGGGCGACTAGAGGGGTACGAGCAGTACTTC
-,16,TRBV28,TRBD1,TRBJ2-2,CASSLQGQGNTGELFF,TGTGCCAGCAGTTTGCAGGGACAGGGGAACACCGGGGAGCTGTTTTTT
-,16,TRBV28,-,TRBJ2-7,CASPPTPAAASYEQYF,TGTGCCAGCCCACCTACCCCCGCAGCGGCATCCTACGAGCAGTACTTC
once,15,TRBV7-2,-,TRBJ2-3,CASSTRLLAQDTQYF,TGTGCCAGCAGCACCAGACTCCTAGCGCAAGATACGCAGTATTTT
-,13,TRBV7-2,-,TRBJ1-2,CASSLADSYGYTF,TGTGCCAGCAGCTTAGCCGACAGCTATGGCTACACCTTC
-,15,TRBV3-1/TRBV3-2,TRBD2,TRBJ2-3,CASSQTGTREDTQYF,TGTGCCAGCAGCCAAACCGGGACTAGAGAAGATACGCAGTATTTT
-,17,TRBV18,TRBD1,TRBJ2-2,CASSPANRGRNTGELFF,TGTGCCAGCTCACCAGCCAACAGGGGGCGTAACACCGGGGAGCTGTTTTTT
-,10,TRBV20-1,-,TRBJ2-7,CSASDYEQYF,TGCAGTGCTTCAGACTACGAGCAGTACTTC
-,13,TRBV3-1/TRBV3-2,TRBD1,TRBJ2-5,CASSQRQGRAQYF,TGTGCCAGCAGCCAACGACAGGGACGTGCCCAGTACTTC
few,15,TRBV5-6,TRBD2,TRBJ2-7,CASSLLAGGYYEQYF,TGTGCCAGCAGCTTGCTCGCGGGAGGCTACTACGAGCAGTACTTC
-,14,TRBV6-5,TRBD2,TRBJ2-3,CASSWTRATDTQYF,TGTGCCAGCAGTTGGACTAGAGCCACAGATACGCAGTATTTT
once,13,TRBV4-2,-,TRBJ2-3,CASSQSGADTQYF,TGTGCCAGCAGCCAATCAGGGGCAGATACGCAGTATTTT
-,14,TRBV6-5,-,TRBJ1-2,CASSLQTRNYGYTF,TGTGCCAGCAGTCTACAGACACGGAACTATGGCTACACCTTC
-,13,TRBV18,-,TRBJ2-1,CASSLDTDNEQFF,TGTGCCAGCTCACTAGACACGGACAATGAGCAGTTCTTC
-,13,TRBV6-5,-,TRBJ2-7,CASGIGQGLEQYF,TGTGCCAGCGGGATCGGGCAGGGTTTGGAGCAGTACTTC
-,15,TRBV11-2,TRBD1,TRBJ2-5,CASSSDRGEAETQYF,TGTGCCAGCAGCTCCGACAGGGGGGAGGCAGAGACCCAGTACTTC
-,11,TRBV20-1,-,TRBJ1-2,CSARRDYGYTF,TGCAGTGCTAGGAGGGACTATGGCTACACCTTC
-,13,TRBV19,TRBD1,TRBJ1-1,CASSGTGAGEAFF,TGTGCCAGTAGTGGGACAGGGGCGGGTGAAGCTTTCTTT
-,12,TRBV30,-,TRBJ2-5,CAWSVYIETQYF,TGTGCCTGGAGTGTTTATATAGAGACCCAGTACTTC
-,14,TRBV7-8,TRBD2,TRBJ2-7,CASSLSTSGREQYF,TGTGCCAGCAGTCTTAGCACTAGCGGGCGAGAGCAGTACTTC
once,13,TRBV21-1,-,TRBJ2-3,CASSDRGTDTQYF,TGTGCCAGCAGCGACAGGGGTACAGATACGCAGTATTTT
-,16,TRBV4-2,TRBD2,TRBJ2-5,CASSQETRGVQETQYF,TGTGCCAGCAGCCAAGAGACGCGGGGGGTCCAAGAGACCCAGTACTTC
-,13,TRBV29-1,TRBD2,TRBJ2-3,CSARLAGSDTQYF,TGCAGCGCCCGACTAGCGGGATCAGATACGCAGTATTTT
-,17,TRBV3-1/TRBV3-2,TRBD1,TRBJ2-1,CASSQEDRGRAYNEQFF,TGTGCCAGCAGCCAGGAGGACAGGGGCCGAGCCTACAATGAGCAGTTCTTC
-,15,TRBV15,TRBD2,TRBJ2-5,CATSRVGTMQETQYF,TGTGCCACCAGCAGAGTAGGGACTATGCAAGAGACCCAGTACTTC
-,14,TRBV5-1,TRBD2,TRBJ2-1,CASSFLAGQNEQFF,TGCGCCAGCAGCTTCCTAGCGGGCCAAAATGAGCAGTTCTTC
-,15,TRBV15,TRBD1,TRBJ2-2,CATSSTGAWTGELFF,TGTGCCACCAGCAGCACAGGGGCGTGGACCGGGGAGCTGTTTTTT
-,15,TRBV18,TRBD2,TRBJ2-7,CASSLTGTSGNEQYF,TGTGCCAGCTCACTTACCGGGACTAGCGGGAACGAGCAGTACTTC
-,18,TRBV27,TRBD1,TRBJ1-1,CASSGEKTGLWVTSEAFF,TGTGCCAGCAGTGGAGAAAAGACAGGGTTGTGGGTAACATCTGAAGCTTTCTTT
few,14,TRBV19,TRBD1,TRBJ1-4,CASSTYRDSGKLFF,TGTGCCAGTAGTACCTACCGGGACAGCGGAAAACTGTTTTTT
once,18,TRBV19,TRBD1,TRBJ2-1,CASSIRGPGQNSYNEQFF,TGTGCCAGTAGTATAAGAGGTCCGGGACAGAACTCCTACAATGAGCAGTTCTTC
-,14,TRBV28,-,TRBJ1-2,CASSFSQDIGGYTF,TGTGCCAGCAGTTTCTCACAGGACATTGGGGGCTACACCTTC
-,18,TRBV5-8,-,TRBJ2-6,CASSLYVNPSSGANVLTF,TGTGCCAGCAGCTTGTATGTAAACCCGAGCTCTGGGGCCAACGTCCTGACTTTC
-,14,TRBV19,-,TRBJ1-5,CASSGTFGNQPQHF,TGTGCCAGTAGTGGGACATTTGGCAATCAGCCCCAGCATTTT
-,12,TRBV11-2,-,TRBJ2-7,CASSNELYEQYF,TGTGCCAGCAGTAATGAACTCTACGAGCAGTACTTC
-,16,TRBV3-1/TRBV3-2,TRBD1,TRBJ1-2,CASSQDRGTGNYGYTF,TGTGCCAGCAGCCAAGATAGAGGGACAGGCAACTATGGCTACACCTTC
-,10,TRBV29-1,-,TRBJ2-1,CSVVGGEQFF,TGCAGCGTTGTGGGGGGTGAGCAGTTCTTC
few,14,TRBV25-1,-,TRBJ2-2,CASSDAVYTGELFF,TGTGCCAGCAGTGACGCGGTATACACCGGGGAGCTGTTTTTT
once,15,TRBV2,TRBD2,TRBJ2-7,CASSEAAGGTYEQYF,TGTGCCAGCAGTGAAGCGGCGGGAGGAACCTACGAGCAGTACTTC